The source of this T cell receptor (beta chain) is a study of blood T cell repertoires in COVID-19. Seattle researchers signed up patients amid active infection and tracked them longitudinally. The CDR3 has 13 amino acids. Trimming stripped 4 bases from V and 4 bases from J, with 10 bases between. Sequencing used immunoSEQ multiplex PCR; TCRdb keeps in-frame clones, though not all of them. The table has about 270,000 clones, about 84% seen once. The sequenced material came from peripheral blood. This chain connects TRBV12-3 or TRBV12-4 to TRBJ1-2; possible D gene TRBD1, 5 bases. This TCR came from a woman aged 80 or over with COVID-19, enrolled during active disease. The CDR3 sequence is CASSSRRGYGYTF. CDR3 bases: TGTGCCAGCAGTTCCCGGAGGGGCTATGGCTACACCTTC.